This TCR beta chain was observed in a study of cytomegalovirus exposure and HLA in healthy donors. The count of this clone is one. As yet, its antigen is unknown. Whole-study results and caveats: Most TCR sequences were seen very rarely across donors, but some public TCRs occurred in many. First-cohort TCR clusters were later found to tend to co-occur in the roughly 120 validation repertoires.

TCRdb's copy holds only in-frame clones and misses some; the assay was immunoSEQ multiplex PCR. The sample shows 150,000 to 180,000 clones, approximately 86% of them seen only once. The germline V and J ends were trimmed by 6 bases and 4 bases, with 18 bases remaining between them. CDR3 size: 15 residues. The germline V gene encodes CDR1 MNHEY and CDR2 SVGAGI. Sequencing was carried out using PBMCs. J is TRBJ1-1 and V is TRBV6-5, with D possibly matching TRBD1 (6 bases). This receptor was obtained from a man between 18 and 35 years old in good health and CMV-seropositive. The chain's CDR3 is CASRLQGSVATEAFF. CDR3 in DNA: TGTGCCAGCAGATTACAGGGATCTGTTGCCACTGAAGCTTTCTTT.